The clone carrying this T cell receptor (beta chain) was observed at least ten times. Its matching antigen is unknown. This sample is part of a study of tumor and adjacent non-tumor tissue in lung cancer. General study findings and limits: TCR diversity was significantly greater in tumor than normal lung tissue.

The template was RNA from unsorted bulk tissue. Chemotherapy-naive patients with new lung cancer underwent thoracic surgery in China, August–late 2014. Three rounds of nested PCR, following a modified ARM-PCR protocol, produced the TCRbeta library. TCRdb passed the multiplex PCR reads through MiXCR, listing each CDR3 protein once. The table shows 60,000 to 90,000 distinct CDR3 sequences, with around 77% occurring only once. The sequenced sample consisted of lung tumor tissue. The source is a woman aged 50 to 60 with non-small cell lung cancer.

The CDR3 DNA reads TGTGCCACCAGTGATTTCCCCCGGGACCCAAGGCATGAGCAGTTCTTC. This translates into CATSDFPRDPRHEQFF. V gene TRBV24-1 combines with J gene TRBJ2-1, with D perhaps TRBD1 or TRBD2 (5 bases each). Trimming took off 1 base at V and 8 bases at J, with 17 bases between the two ends. The CDR3 is made up of 16 amino acids. CDR1 is KGHDR, CDR2 SFDVKD, per germline.